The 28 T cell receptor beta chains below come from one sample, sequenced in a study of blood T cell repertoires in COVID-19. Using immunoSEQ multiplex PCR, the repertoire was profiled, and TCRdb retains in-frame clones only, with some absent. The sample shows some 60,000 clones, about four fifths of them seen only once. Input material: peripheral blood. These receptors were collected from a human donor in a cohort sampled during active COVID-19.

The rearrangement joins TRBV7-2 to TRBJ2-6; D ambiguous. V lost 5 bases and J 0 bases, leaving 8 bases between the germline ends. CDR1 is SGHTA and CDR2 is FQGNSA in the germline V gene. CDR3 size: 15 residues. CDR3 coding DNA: TGTGCCAGCAGCCCCGCGAGCTCTGGGGCCAACGTCCTGACTTTC. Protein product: CASSPASSGANVLTF.

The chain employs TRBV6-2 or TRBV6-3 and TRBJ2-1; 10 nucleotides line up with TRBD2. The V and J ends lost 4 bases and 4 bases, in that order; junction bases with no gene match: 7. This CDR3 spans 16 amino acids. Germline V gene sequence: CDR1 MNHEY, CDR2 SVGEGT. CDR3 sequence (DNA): TGTGCCAGCAGTTCGACTAGCGGGTCAATATACAATGAGCAGTTCTTC. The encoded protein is CASSSTSGSIYNEQFF.

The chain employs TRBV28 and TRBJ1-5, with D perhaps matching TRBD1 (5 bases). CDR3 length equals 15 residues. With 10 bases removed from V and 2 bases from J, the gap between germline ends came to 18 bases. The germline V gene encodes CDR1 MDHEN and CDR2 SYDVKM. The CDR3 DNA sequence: TGTGCCATCACGTCGGGGGGTTCAGGCAATCAGCCCCAGCATTTT. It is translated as CAITSGGSGNQPQHF.

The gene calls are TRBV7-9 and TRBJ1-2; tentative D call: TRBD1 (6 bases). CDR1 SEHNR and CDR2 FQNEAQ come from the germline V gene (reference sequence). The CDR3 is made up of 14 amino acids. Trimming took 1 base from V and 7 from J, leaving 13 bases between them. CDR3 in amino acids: CASSLDADSSGYTF. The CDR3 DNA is TGTGCCAGCAGCTTAGATGCGGACAGTTCTGGCTACACCTTC.

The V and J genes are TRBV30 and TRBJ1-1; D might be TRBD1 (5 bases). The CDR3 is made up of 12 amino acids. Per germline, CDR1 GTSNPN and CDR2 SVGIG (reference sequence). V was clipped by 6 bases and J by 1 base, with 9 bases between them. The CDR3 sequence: CACRGQNTEAFF. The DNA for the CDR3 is TGTGCCTGCCGAGGACAGAACACTGAAGCTTTCTTT.

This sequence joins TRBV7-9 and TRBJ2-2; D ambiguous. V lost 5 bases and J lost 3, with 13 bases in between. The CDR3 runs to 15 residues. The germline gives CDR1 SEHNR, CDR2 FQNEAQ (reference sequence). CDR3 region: CASSPRVGYTGELFF. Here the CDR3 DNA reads TGTGCCAGCAGCCCTCGGGTGGGTTACACCGGGGAGCTGTTTTTT.

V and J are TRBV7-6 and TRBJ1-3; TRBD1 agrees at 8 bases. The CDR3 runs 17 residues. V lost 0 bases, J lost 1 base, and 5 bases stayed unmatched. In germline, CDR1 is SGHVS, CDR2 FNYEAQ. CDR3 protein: CASSLAAGGTSGNTIYF. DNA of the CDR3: TGTGCCAGCAGCTTAGCGGCAGGGGGCACATCTGGAAACACCATATATTTT.

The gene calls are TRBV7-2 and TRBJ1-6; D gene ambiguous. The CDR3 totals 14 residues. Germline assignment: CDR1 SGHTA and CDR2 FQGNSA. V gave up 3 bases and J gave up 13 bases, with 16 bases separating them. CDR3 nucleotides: TGTGCCAGCAGCTTGGACTTCCCGGCAGCCCCCCTCCACTTT. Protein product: CASSLDFPAAPLHF. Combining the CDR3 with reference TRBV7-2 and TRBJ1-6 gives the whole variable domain GAGVSQSPSNKVTEKGKDVELRCDPISGHTALYWYRQSLGQGLEFLIYFQGNSAPDKSGLPSDRFSAERTGGSVSTLTIQRTQQEDSAVYLCASSLDFPAAPLHFGNGTRLTVT.

The CDR3 nucleotides read TGTGCCAGCACGGCGGGTGGGACCCAGTACTTC. This gives the protein CASTAGGTQYF. The chain carries TRBV12-3 or TRBV12-4 and TRBJ2-5; the D gene is possibly TRBD2 (5 bases). This CDR3 is built from 11 residues. V dropped 7 bases and J dropped 7 bases, with 10 bases sitting between them.

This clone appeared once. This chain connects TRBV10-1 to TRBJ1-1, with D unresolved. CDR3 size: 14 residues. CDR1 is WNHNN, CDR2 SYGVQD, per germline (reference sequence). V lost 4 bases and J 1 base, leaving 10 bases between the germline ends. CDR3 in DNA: TGCGCCAGCAGTGTGACCGGGTCGAACACTGAAGCTTTCTTT. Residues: CASSVTGSNTEAFF.

CDR3 protein: CASTPGLAGTYEQYF. The CDR3 region has the DNA TGTGCCAGCACCCCGGGACTAGCGGGGACTTACGAGCAGTACTTC. V gene TRBV6-2 or TRBV6-3 combines with J gene TRBJ2-7, with 13 bases identical to TRBD2. Unmatched junction bases numbered 7, after V lost 7 bases and J lost 4 bases. In germline, CDR1 is MNHEY, CDR2 SVGEGT. The CDR3 length is 15 residues.

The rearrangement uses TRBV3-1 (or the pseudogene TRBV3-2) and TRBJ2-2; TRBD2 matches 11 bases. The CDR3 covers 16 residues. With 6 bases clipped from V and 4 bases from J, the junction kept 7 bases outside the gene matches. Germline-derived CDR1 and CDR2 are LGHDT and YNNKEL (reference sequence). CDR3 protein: CASRLTSGRGTGELFF. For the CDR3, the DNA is TGTGCCAGCAGACTAACTAGCGGGAGAGGCACCGGGGAGCTGTTTTTT.

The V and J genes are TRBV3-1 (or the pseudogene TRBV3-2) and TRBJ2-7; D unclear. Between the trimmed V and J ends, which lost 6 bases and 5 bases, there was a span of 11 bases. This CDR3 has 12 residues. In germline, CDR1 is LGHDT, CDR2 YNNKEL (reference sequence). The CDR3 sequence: CASRSVAHEQYF. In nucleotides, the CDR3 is TGTGCCAGCAGAAGCGTCGCCCACGAGCAGTACTTC.

CDR3: CASSTQTGDNTIYF. The CDR3 nucleotides are TGTGCCAGTAGTACACAGACAGGAGATAACACCATATATTTT. This chain connects TRBV19 to TRBJ1-3, with D tentatively TRBD1 (6 bases). This CDR3 is built from 14 residues. V lost 4 bases and J 7 bases, leaving 14 bases between the germline ends. Germline V gene lookup returns CDR1 LNHDA and CDR2 SQIVND (reference sequence).

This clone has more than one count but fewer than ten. CDR3 DNA sequence: TGTGCCTGGTCTAGTCTTCAGCAGTACTTC. Protein sequence: CAWSSLQQYF. The J gene is TRBJ2-7, the V gene TRBV30, with no clear D. The CDR3 length is 10 residues. Between the trimmed V and J ends, which lost 5 bases and 8 bases, there was a span of 10 bases. CDR1 is GTSNPN and CDR2 is SVGIG in the germline V gene (reference sequence).

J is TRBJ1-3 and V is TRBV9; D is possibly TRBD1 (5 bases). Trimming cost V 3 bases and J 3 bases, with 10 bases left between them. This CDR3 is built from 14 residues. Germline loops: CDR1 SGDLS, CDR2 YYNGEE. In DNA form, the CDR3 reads TGTGCCAGCAGCGAGGGGTCATATGGAAACACCATATATTTT. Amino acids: CASSEGSYGNTIYF.

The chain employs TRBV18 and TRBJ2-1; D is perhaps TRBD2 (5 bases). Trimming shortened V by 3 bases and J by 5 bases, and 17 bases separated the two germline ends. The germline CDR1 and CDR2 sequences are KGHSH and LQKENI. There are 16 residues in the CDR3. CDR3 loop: CASSPPKVGLNNEQFF. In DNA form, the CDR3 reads TGTGCCAGCTCACCCCCAAAAGTAGGACTCAACAATGAGCAGTTCTTC.

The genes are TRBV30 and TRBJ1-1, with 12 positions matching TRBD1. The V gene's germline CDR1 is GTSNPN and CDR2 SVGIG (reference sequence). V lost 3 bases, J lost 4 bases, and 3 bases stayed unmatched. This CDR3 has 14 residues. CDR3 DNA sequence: TGTGCCTGGAGGGGACAGGGGGCGGGCACTGAAGCTTTCTTT. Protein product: CAWRGQGAGTEAFF.

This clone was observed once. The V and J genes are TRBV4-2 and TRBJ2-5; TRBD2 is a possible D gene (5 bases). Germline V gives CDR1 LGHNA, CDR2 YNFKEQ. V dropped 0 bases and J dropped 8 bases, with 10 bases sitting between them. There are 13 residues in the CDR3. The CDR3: CASSQDRRGTQYF. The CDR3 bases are TGTGCCAGCAGCCAAGATAGACGGGGAACCCAGTACTTC.

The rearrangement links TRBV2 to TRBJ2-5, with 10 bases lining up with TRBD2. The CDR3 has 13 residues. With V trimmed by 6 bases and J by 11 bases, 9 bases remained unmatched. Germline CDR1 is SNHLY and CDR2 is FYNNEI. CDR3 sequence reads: CASSQGLAREQYF. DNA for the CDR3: TGTGCCAGCAGCCAGGGACTAGCGCGGGAGCAGTACTTC.

The CDR3 spells CASSHRDRDQPQHF. The CDR3 nucleotides read TGTGCCAGCAGTCACCGGGACAGGGATCAGCCCCAGCATTTT. The chain employs TRBV6-5 and TRBJ1-5, with 9 positions matching TRBD1. The junction had 4 bases not matched to a gene; V was cut back by 5 bases and J by 5 bases. Germline V gene data show CDR1 as MNHEY and CDR2 as SVGAGI. The length of the CDR3 is 14 residues.

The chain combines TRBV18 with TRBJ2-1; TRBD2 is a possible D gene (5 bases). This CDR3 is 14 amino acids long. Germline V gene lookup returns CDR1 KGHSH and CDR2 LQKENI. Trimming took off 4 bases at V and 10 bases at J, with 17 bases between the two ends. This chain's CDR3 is CASSLTQGREEQFF. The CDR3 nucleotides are TGTGCCAGCTCACTAACACAAGGGAGAGAGGAGCAGTTCTTC.

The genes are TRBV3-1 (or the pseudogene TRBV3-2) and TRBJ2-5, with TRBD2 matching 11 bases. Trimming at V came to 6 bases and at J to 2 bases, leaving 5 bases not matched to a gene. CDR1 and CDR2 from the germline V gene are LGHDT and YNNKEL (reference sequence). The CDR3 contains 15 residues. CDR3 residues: CASSPSGGKQETQYF. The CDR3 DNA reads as TGTGCCAGCAGTCCTAGCGGGGGGAAACAAGAGACCCAGTACTTC.

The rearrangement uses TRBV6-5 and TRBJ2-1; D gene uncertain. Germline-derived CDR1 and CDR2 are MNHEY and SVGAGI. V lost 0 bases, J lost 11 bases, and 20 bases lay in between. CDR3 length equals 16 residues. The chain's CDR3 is CASSYSLESSSRKQFF. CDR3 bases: TGTGCCAGCAGTTACTCGCTGGAGAGCTCGAGCCGTAAGCAGTTCTTC.

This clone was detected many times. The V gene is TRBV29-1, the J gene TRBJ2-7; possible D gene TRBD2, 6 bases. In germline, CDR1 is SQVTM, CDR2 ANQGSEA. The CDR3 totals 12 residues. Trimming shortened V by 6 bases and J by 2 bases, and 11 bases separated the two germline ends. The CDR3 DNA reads TGCAGCGTGACGGGGGATACCTACGAGCAGTACTTC. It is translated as CSVTGDTYEQYF.

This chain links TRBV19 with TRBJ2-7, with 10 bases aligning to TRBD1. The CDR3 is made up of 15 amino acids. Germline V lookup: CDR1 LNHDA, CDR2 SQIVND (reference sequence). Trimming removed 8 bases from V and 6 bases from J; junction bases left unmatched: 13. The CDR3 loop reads CASSPTGDRGGEQYF. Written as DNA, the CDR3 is TGTGCCAGTTCACCAACCGGGGACAGGGGTGGCGAGCAGTACTTC.

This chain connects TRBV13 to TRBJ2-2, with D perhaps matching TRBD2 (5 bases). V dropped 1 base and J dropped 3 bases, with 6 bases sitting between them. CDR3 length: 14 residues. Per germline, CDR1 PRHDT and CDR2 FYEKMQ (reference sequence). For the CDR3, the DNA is TGTGCCAGCAGCTTAGCCGGGGACACCGGGGAGCTGTTTTTT. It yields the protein CASSLAGDTGELFF.

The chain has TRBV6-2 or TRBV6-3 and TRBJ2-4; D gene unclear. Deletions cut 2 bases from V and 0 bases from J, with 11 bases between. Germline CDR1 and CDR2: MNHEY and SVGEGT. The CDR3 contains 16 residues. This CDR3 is CASSYPPSSAKNIQYF. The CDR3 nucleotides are TGTGCCAGCAGTTACCCCCCAAGCTCAGCCAAAAACATTCAGTACTTC.